These 14 T cell receptor beta chains share one sample of origin, sequenced in a study of blood T cell repertoires in COVID-19. Clones were read by immunoSEQ multiplex PCR, and TCRdb kept only the in-frame ones, dropping some. This table holds 30,000 to 40,000 clones, more than 70% found once. Material: peripheral blood. These receptors originate from a human donor in a cohort sampled during active COVID-19.

This chain joins TRBV6-1 and TRBJ2-5; TRBD2 might be the D (7 bases). Trimming cost V 0 bases and J 5 bases, with 10 bases left between them. CDR1 and CDR2 from the germline V gene are MNHNS and SASEGT. This CDR3 is 14 amino acids long. CDR3 loop: CASSEAGGRETQYF. CDR3 bases: TGTGCCAGCAGTGAAGCGGGGGGGCGGGAGACCCAGTACTTC.

J is TRBJ1-1 and V is TRBV9; no definite D call. Germline-derived CDR1 and CDR2 are SGDLS and YYNGEE. The V end was cut by 1 base, the J end by 4 bases, with 11 bases between. The CDR3 has 14 amino acids. The CDR3 region has the DNA TGTGCCAGCAGCGTATATGAGGAAGGCACTGAAGCTTTCTTT. Its translation: CASSVYEEGTEAFF.

This chain uses TRBV10-1 with TRBJ2-1, with a tentative D call TRBD2 (7 bases). Trimming removed 6 bases from V and 10 bases from J, with 16 bases in between. CDR1 and CDR2 (germline): WNHNN, SYGVQD (reference sequence). The CDR3 totals 13 residues. CDR3 residues: CASRRDPGGEQFF. CDR3 nucleotides: TGCGCCAGCAGGAGGGACCCGGGGGGCGAGCAGTTCTTC.

V and J are TRBV11-3 and TRBJ2-1; 8 bases agree with TRBD1. Trimming removed 1 base from V and 9 bases from J; junction bases left unmatched: 8. CDR3 length: 15 residues. From germline, CDR1 is SGHNT and CDR2 YENEEA. The CDR3 sequence: CASSLGQTTGGEQFF. Written as DNA, the CDR3 is TGTGCCAGCAGCTTAGGCCAAACAACAGGGGGTGAGCAGTTCTTC.

This chain connects TRBV7-6 to TRBJ2-2; D possibly corresponds to TRBD1 (7 bases). Looked up from germline, CDR1 is SGHVS and CDR2 is FNYEAQ. Between the trimmed V and J ends, which lost 2 bases and 7 bases, there was a span of 14 bases. The CDR3 contains 15 residues. The CDR3 nucleotides are TGTGCCAGCAGCTTACTGGCGGGGACAGTCGGGGAGCTGTTTTTT. Protein: CASSLLAGTVGELFF.

The chain's CDR3 is CASSLAGTRQETQYF. The CDR3 region has the DNA TGCGCCAGCAGCTTGGCTGGGACTAGGCAAGAGACCCAGTACTTC. The gene calls are TRBV5-1 and TRBJ2-5; 8 positions agree with TRBD2. The V and J ends lost 0 bases and 2 bases, in that order; junction bases with no gene match: 3. Germline CDR1 is SGHRS and CDR2 is YFSETQ. This CDR3 region has 15 residues. Full variable domain (rest looked up from reference TRBV5-1 and TRBJ2-5): KAGVTQTPRYLIKTRGQQVTLSCSPISGHRSVSWYQQTPGQGLQFLFEYFSETQRNKGNFPGRFSGRQFSNSRSEMNVSTLELGDSALYLCASSLAGTRQETQYFGPGTRLLVL.

The V and J genes are TRBV5-4 and TRBJ1-2, with 8 bases identical to TRBD1. CDR1 is SGHNT, CDR2 YYREEE, per germline (reference sequence). There are 14 residues in the CDR3. V was pared by 5 bases and J by 4 bases, with 7 bases of the junction left unmatched. The CDR3 is CASSPQGAGYGYTF. CDR3 DNA sequence: TGTGCCAGCAGTCCTCAGGGGGCGGGCTATGGCTACACCTTC.

The chain uses TRBV4-1 and TRBJ1-1; no definite D call. CDR1 is MGHRA and CDR2 is YSYEKL in the germline V gene. V lost 1 base and J 1 base, leaving 7 bases between the germline ends. The CDR3 length is 14 residues. The CDR3 reads CASSQVSGNTEAFF. CDR3 bases: TGCGCCAGCAGCCAAGTTTCGGGGAACACTGAAGCTTTCTTT.

V and J are TRBV4-1 and TRBJ2-7; D is possibly TRBD1 (7 bases). The CDR3 has 15 residues. The V gene lost 0 bases and the J gene lost 7 bases, with 16 bases spanning the gap. Germline V gene sequence: CDR1 MGHRA, CDR2 YSYEKL. The CDR3 DNA reads as TGCGCCAGCAGCCAAGATAAGGAGGGGGCTAGTGAGCAGTACTTC. Amino acid sequence: CASSQDKEGASEQYF.

This chain connects TRBV27 to TRBJ2-7; 8 bases map to TRBD1. This CDR3 contains 13 residues. Unmatched junction bases numbered 2, after V lost 3 bases and J lost 4 bases. CDR1 MNHEY and CDR2 SMNVEV come from the germline V gene (reference sequence). The CDR3 DNA reads TGTGCCAGCAGTTTCGGACAGGGTTACGAGCAGTACTTC. Its translation is CASSFGQGYEQYF.

V gene TRBV27 combines with J gene TRBJ2-3; TRBD2 matches at 10 bases. V gave up 4 bases and J gave up 5 bases; unmatched junction bases: 6. Germline CDR1 is MNHEY and CDR2 is SMNVEV (reference sequence). The CDR3 runs 15 residues. CDR3 in amino acids: CASSSAGGPVDTQYF. For the CDR3, the DNA is TGTGCCAGCAGTTCAGCGGGGGGGCCGGTAGATACGCAGTATTTT.

The CDR3 sequence is CASSAYSSGANVLTF. CDR3 in DNA: TGTGCCAGCAGCGCCTACAGCTCTGGGGCCAACGTCCTGACTTTC. The V call is TRBV7-9, the J call TRBJ2-6; D is unresolved. Trimming took off 5 bases at V and 0 bases at J, with 8 bases between the two ends. The CDR3 covers 15 residues. Germline CDR1 reads SEHNR; CDR2 reads FQNEAQ (reference sequence).

The chain couples TRBV5-6 to TRBJ1-1; TRBD1 might be the D (5 bases). Trimming took off 0 bases at V and 11 bases at J, with 11 bases between the two ends. The CDR3 loop spans 12 amino acids. CDR1 is SGHDT and CDR2 is YYEEEE in the germline V gene. CDR3 in DNA: TGTGCCAGCAGCTTGGAAGGGGTATCGGCTTTCTTT. Encoded protein: CASSLEGVSAFF. Using reference TRBV5-6 and TRBJ1-1 for the parts outside the CDR3, the full variable domain is DAGVTQSPTHLIKTRGQQVTLRCSPKSGHDTVSWYQQALGQGPQFIFQYYEEEERQRGNFPDRFSGHQFPNYSSELNVNALLLGDSALYLCASSLEGVSAFFGQGTRLTVV.

The V call is TRBV11-2, the J call TRBJ1-2; tentatively, D is TRBD1 (5 bases). From germline, CDR1 is SGHAT and CDR2 FQNNGV. V lost 7 bases and J lost 4, with 16 bases in between. The CDR3 length is 14 residues. The CDR3 loop reads CASNSPRGGYGYTF. The CDR3, as DNA: TGTGCCAGCAACTCCCCGAGGGGAGGCTATGGCTACACCTTC.